The TCR beta chain described here comes from a study of monozygotic twins with inflammatory bowel disease. The study's findings and limits: Treatment differences in immunosuppression may have added variability to the repertoires of patients.

Germline V gives CDR1 SGDLS, CDR2 YYNGEE. The CDR3 has 14 residues. After skipping T cell sorting, the authors isolated total RNA from whole blood. UMIs incorporating a 6-nucleotide sample barcode were appended by means of template switching. TCRdb reprocessed the 5' RACE reads, with one entry per CDR3 protein and no DNA. This sample's clone table lists under 350,000 distinct CDR3 sequences. For this clonotype: Its antigen is still unknown.

The sample was blood. This clonotype was sampled from a human donor with ulcerative colitis or Crohn's disease, or a healthy co-twin of an affected twin (not recorded which). This chain joins TRBV9 and TRBJ2-7; TCRdb's D gene call, TRBD1, goes unchecked for lack of DNA. CDR3 residues: CASSGDRASTEQYF.